These T cell receptor beta chains were read from a single sample in a study of shared clonotypes between healthy human individuals. Clones were read by immunoSEQ multiplex PCR, and TCRdb kept only the in-frame ones, dropping some. Of a few million clones listed, approximately 92% were seen once; the top ten hold around 0.14%. Sample: naive CD4+ T cells sorted from blood. The receptors were sampled from a man aged 18 to 30 in good health. Each CDR3 is given with its conserved first and last residue. The D gene is left open where the match is weak. Not every row has a clone size; where given, it reads once, few, many or a size class.

CASGRGLDSPLHF,TGTGCAAGTGGGAGGGGATTGGATTCACCCCTCCACTTT,13,-,TRBV28,TRBJ1-6,-
CASSPGPGPYEQYF,TGTGCCAGCAGTCCGGGGCCAGGACCTTACGAGCAGTACTTC,14,-,TRBV11-2,TRBJ2-7,-
CASSLGAPYEQYF,TGTGCCAGCAGCTTAGGGGCCCCCTACGAGCAGTACTTC,13,-,TRBV7-8,TRBJ2-7,once
CASSESPGGNEQFF,TGCGCCAGCAGTGAGAGTCCGGGGGGCAATGAGCAGTTCTTC,14,TRBD2,TRBV10-1,TRBJ2-1,once
CASSIGLAAGLANEKLFF,TGTGCCAGTAGTATTGGCCTGGCTGCAGGGTTAGCTAATGAAAAACTGTTTTTT,18,-,TRBV19,TRBJ1-4,-
CASSPGGGTQPQHF,TGCGCCAGCAGCCCGGGGGGGGGCACTCAGCCCCAGCATTTT,14,-,TRBV5-1,TRBJ1-5,-
CASSPLGGIQETQYF,TGCGCCAGCAGCCCCCTTGGGGGGATTCAAGAGACCCAGTACTTC,15,-,TRBV5-1,TRBJ2-5,-
CASSYPPDGNTIYF,TGTGCCAGCAGTTATCCCCCCGATGGAAACACCATATATTTT,14,-,TRBV6-6,TRBJ1-3,-
CASFGSAYGYTF,TGTGCGAGCTTCGGGTCTGCTTATGGCTACACCTTC,12,-,TRBV2,TRBJ1-2,-
CASSSGVAETDTQYF,TGCGCCAGCAGCTCGGGGGTAGCGGAGACAGATACGCAGTATTTT,15,-,TRBV5-1,TRBJ2-3,once
CASSQGGGDTQYF,TGCGCCAGCAGCCAAGGTGGGGGAGATACGCAGTATTTT,13,-,TRBV4-1,TRBJ2-3,-
CASSLQGAGGYTF,TGTGCCAGCAGTTTACAGGGGGCGGGTGGCTACACCTTC,13,TRBD1,TRBV27,TRBJ1-2,-